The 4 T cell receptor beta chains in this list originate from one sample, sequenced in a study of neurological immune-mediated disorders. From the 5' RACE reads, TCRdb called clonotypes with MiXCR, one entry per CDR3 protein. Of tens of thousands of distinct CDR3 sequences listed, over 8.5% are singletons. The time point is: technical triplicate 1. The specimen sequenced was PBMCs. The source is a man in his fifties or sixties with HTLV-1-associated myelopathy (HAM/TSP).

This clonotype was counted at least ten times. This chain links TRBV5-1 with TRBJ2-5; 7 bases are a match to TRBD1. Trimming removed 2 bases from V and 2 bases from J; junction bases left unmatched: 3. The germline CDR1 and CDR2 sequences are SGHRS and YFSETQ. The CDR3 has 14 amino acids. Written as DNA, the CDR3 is TGCGCCAGCAGCTTCGGCAGGGGGCAAGAGACCCAGTACTTC. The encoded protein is CASSFGRGQETQYF.

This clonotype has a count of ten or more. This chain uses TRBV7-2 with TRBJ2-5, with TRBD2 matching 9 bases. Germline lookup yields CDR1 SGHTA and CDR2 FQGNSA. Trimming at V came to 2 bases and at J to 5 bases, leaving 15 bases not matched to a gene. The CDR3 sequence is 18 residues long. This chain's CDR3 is CASSLLGVAGVGWETQYF. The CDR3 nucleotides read TGTGCCAGCAGCTTATTGGGGGTAGCGGGAGTGGGCTGGGAGACCCAGTACTTC.

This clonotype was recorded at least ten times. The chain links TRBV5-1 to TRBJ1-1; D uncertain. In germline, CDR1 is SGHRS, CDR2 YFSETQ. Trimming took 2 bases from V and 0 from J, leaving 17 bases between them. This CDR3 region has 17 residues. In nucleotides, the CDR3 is TGCGCCAGCAGCTTAGAAGGAGGGATTAGTATGAACACTGAAGCTTTCTTT. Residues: CASSLEGGISMNTEAFF.

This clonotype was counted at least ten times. CDR3 sequence (DNA): TGTGCCAGCAGCCGCGGACAGGCTACCGTCTATGGCTACACCTTC. It encodes CASSRGQATVYGYTF. V gene TRBV3-1 combines with J gene TRBJ1-2; 7 nucleotides align to TRBD1. The CDR3 contains 15 residues. Unmatched junction bases numbered 9, after V lost 4 bases and J lost 4 bases. Germline lookup yields CDR1 LGHDT and CDR2 YNNKEL (reference sequence).